This T cell receptor (beta chain) originates from a study of blood T cell repertoires in COVID-19. Across the study: T cells, B-cell-depleted T cells, or PBMCs supplied cDNA or gDNA.

As processed by the authors: Amplification from reference gene primers served as the basis for estimated nucleated cell counts. The assay was immunoSEQ multiplex PCR, and TCRdb's table has in-frame clones only and misses some. The V and J calls and clone size come from that table; D and trimming were worked out from the DNA. This sample yields 40,000 to 55,000 clones, of which almost 80% are seen a single time; roughly 6% belongs to the top ten. V shed 6 bases, J shed 0 bases, and the junction held 15 bases outside the gene matches. Looked up from germline, CDR1 is KGHSH and CDR2 is LQKENI. The CDR3 is 18 amino acids. In this sample, this clone turned up once. Participants were aged roughly 18 to 100 years from around 24 US areas. Assignment of participants to cohorts was predicated upon participant-reported clinical history.

The sequence was collected from a woman between 50 and 59 years old with acute COVID-19. This rearrangement joins TRBV18 to TRBJ1-1, with TRBD1 identical over 8 bases. Source material: PBMCs or T cells enriched from blood (not recorded which). CDR3 coding DNA: TGTGCCAGCTCTATCGCTTGGACAGGGAAAAGCATGAACACTGAAGCTTTCTTT. Its protein is CASSIAWTGKSMNTEAFF.